The 10 T cell receptor beta chains listed next were all sequenced from one sample in a study of response to subunit inactivated influenza vaccine (dated by TCRdb to 2017 to 2018). Library construction relied on RT-PCR. TCRdb shows the sequencer as Illumina HiSeq 2500. The raw public reads went through TCRdb reprocessing: fastp at Q25, MiXCR clone calling, in-frame beta chains kept. Rows with a matching CDR3 protein are joined into one entry that keeps the most common DNA and genes. For this sample the table gives hundreds of thousands of distinct CDR3 sequences, of which about 15% were detected only once. Under 14% of the sample is held by the ten biggest clonotypes. The sample was PBMCs from blood, taken about 11 days after vaccination. The receptors here all came from a man between 45 and 60 years old who received an inactivated influenza vaccine. Donor details come from another sample of the same person, matched by shared clones.

This chain uses TRBV5-1 with TRBJ2-6; 7 bases line up with TRBD2. Looked up from germline, CDR1 is SGHRS and CDR2 is YFSETQ. V shed 1 base and J 0 bases; nucleotides not matched to a gene: 16. CDR3 length: 21 amino acids. The CDR3 is CASSLYGRLRGGLSGANVLTF. The CDR3, as DNA: TGCGCCAGCAGCTTGTACGGGAGGCTCCGAGGAGGACTCTCTGGGGCCAACGTCCTGACTTTC.

This clonotype came up a few times. The chain is built from TRBV18 and TRBJ2-5; D ambiguous. The CDR3 has 14 amino acids. Germline assignment: CDR1 KGHSH and CDR2 LQKENI. The germline V and J ends were trimmed by 2 bases and 5 bases, with 12 bases remaining between them. CDR3 nucleotide sequence: TGTGCCAGCTCACCAAGCCACTCCAGGGAGACCCAGTACTTC. Its protein is CASSPSHSRETQYF.

Only a few counts were recorded for this clonotype. The chain is built from TRBV6-1 and TRBJ2-7, with 7 positions matching TRBD1. The germline V gene encodes CDR1 MNHNS and CDR2 SASEGT. This CDR3 spans 14 amino acids. V gave up 7 bases and J gave up 0 bases; unmatched junction bases: 6. The CDR3 DNA follows: TGTGCCAGCACACTAAGACAGGGCTCCTACGAGCAGTACTTC. Its protein is CASTLRQGSYEQYF.

This clonotype was found many times. The chain has TRBV29-1 and TRBJ2-4; tentatively, D is TRBD2 (5 bases). Germline-derived CDR1 and CDR2 are SQVTM and ANQGSEA. V was cut by 3 bases and J by 0 bases, with 12 bases left in between. This CDR3 region has 15 residues. The CDR3 region has the DNA TGCAGCGTTGAGAGGACTGATTCAGCCAAAAACATTCAGTACTTC. Protein: CSVERTDSAKNIQYF.

This clonotype appeared many times. This rearrangement joins TRBV12-3 or TRBV12-4 to TRBJ2-7; 7 bases are a match to TRBD1. CDR3 size: 13 residues. The trim removed 7 bases at V and 4 bases at J, leaving 7 bases unmatched. CDR3 loop: CASKRQGRYEQYF. The CDR3 coding sequence is TGTGCCAGCAAAAGACAGGGCCGTTACGAGCAGTACTTC.

The genes are TRBV20-1 and TRBJ1-5, with 7 bases fitting TRBD1. Trimming cost V 3 bases and J 1 base; bases outside gene matches: 3. Germline assignment: CDR1 DFQATT and CDR2 SNEGSKA (reference sequence). CDR3 length: 14 amino acids. In nucleotides, the CDR3 is TGCAGTGCTAGGAAGACAGGGAGCAATCAGCCCCAGCATTTT. It translates to CSARKTGSNQPQHF.

There are many counts of this clonotype. The chain employs TRBV29-1 and TRBJ2-5, with D possibly matching TRBD1 (5 bases). CDR1 and CDR2 (germline): SQVTM, ANQGSEA. The CDR3 is made up of 12 amino acids. V lost 7 bases to trimming and J lost 1 base, with 10 bases between them. The CDR3 sequence: CSAAGPQETQYF. In DNA form, the CDR3 reads TGCAGCGCCGCAGGGCCCCAAGAGACCCAGTACTTC.

This clonotype was detected ten times or more. A read error may account for a junction end that differs from germline. The rearrangement uses TRBV5-1 and TRBJ2-1; D unclear. There are 13 residues in the CDR3. Germline V gene sequence: CDR1 SGHRS, CDR2 YFSETQ. The CDR3 nucleotides are TGTGCCAGCAGTTTATTCAGCTACAATGAGCAGTTCTTC. Translating gives CASSLFSYNEQFF.

The chain combines TRBV12-3 or TRBV12-4 with TRBJ2-7; TRBD1 or TRBD2 may be the D gene (6 bases each). V shed 8 bases and J shed 0 bases, with 14 bases lying between them. This CDR3 is built from 14 residues. CDR3 sequence reads: CASARGESSYEQYF. In nucleotides, the CDR3 is TGTGCCAGCGCTAGGGGGGAATCCTCCTACGAGCAGTACTTC.

A few counts support this clonotype. The chain has TRBV11-2 and TRBJ2-2; 8 bases line up with TRBD2. Germline CDR1 is SGHAT and CDR2 is FQNNGV. The CDR3 is 18 residues long. V lost 0 bases and J lost 6; bases outside the gene matches: 12. The CDR3 DNA follows: TGTGCCAGCAGCTTAGATCAGTATGGAGCGGGAGAGGCCGGGGAGCTGTTTTTT. Translating gives CASSLDQYGAGEAGELFF.